Below are 27 T cell receptor beta chains sequenced from a single sample in a study of early T cells in non-severe SARS-CoV-2 infection. TCRdb ran MiXCR on the 5' RACE reads and lists one entry per CDR3 protein. The sample includes roughly 40,000 distinct CDR3 sequences, less than 8.5% of them seen just once. Input material: whole blood. The receptors originated from an adult who was a healthcare worker with PCR-confirmed SARS-CoV-2 infection or an uninfected control (not recorded which).

This clonotype showed up just a few times. The CDR3 DNA reads TGTGCCATCAGCAAGGACTATGGCTACACCTTC. Its translation is CAISKDYGYTF. The rearrangement joins TRBV10-3 to TRBJ1-2; D is undetermined. The CDR3 sequence is 11 residues long. The germline CDR1 and CDR2 sequences are ENHRY and SYGVKD. Trimming left V 6 bases short and J 3 bases short, with 5 bases between.

With regard to this clonotype: This may come from a read error, since a much larger clone is one base off. V gene TRBV10-3 combines with J gene TRBJ2-3; 11 positions match TRBD2. CDR3 length: 16 amino acids. Germline V gives CDR1 ENHRY, CDR2 SYGVKD. Trimming at V came to 6 bases and at J to 4 bases, leaving 9 bases not matched to a gene. In DNA form, the CDR3 reads TGTGCCATCAGGAGGGGACTAGCGGCGACCCCAGATACGCAGTATTTT. It encodes CAIRRGLAATPDTQYF.

The chain recombines TRBV7-8 with TRBJ2-5, with D perhaps matching TRBD2 (6 bases). Germline V gene data show CDR1 as SGHVS and CDR2 as FQNEAQ. The CDR3 extends over 16 amino acids. The ends were cut back, 3 bases at V and 2 bases at J, with 16 bases in the middle. CDR3 loop: CASSFLSGDRQETQYF. For the CDR3, the DNA is TGTGCCAGCAGCTTTCTTTCGGGGGACCGTCAAGAGACCCAGTACTTC.

There are many counts of this clonotype. The chain uses TRBV2 and TRBJ1-1, with D perhaps TRBD1 (5 bases). The CDR3 contains 16 residues. The V end was cut by 6 bases, the J end by 1 base, with 18 bases between. Germline V gene sequence: CDR1 SNHLY, CDR2 FYNNEI. CDR3 sequence: CASRDYDSNANTEAFF. CDR3 bases: TGTGCCAGCAGAGACTATGACAGCAATGCGAACACTGAAGCTTTCTTT.

This clonotype was picked up a small number of times. The chain combines TRBV28 with TRBJ2-2; weak D call: TRBD1 (6 bases). CDR3 length equals 14 residues. Germline assignment: CDR1 MDHEN and CDR2 SYDVKM. V was pared by 2 bases and J by 8 bases, with 12 bases between. For the CDR3, the DNA is TGTGCCAGCAGTTTAGGGCAGGGGCTTGGGGAGCTGTTTTTT. Its translation is CASSLGQGLGELFF.

This clonotype was recorded at least ten times. J is TRBJ2-3 and V is TRBV5-5; tentatively, D is TRBD2 (5 bases). The CDR3 is made up of 16 amino acids. Germline V lookup: CDR1 SGHKS, CDR2 YYEKEE (reference sequence). V was trimmed by 1 base and J by 4 bases, leaving 16 bases between them. The CDR3 bases are TGTGCCAGCAGCTTGATATCTAGCCCCTTTCCAGATACGCAGTATTTT. Its translation is CASSLISSPFPDTQYF.

This clonotype has a count of ten or more. This chain joins TRBV15 and TRBJ1-1; 9 positions agree with TRBD1. Per germline, CDR1 LNHNV and CDR2 YYDKDF (reference sequence). This CDR3 contains 16 residues. V was pared by 4 bases and J by 3 bases, with 9 bases of the junction left unmatched. The CDR3 DNA is TGTGCCACCAGCACCCCGCAGACAGGGGGGGACACTGAAGCTTTCTTT. Protein: CATSTPQTGGDTEAFF.

The chain links TRBV28 to TRBJ1-1; TRBD1 might be the D (5 bases). The CDR3 is 14 amino acids. The germline V gene encodes CDR1 MDHEN and CDR2 SYDVKM. The germline V and J ends were trimmed by 5 bases and 1 base, with 11 bases remaining between them. The CDR3 DNA sequence: TGTGCCAGCAGTCTTAGACAGAGGAACACTGAAGCTTTCTTT. The encoded protein is CASSLRQRNTEAFF.

For this clonotype: A much larger clonotype is one base distant, so this may be a read error. V is TRBV5-1 and J is TRBJ1-1; the D is unclear. This CDR3 comprises 13 residues. In germline, CDR1 is SGHRS, CDR2 YFSETQ. In DNA, the CDR3 is TGCACCAGCAGCTTGAAGTTGGACACTGAAGCTTTCTTT. Translating gives CTSSLKLDTEAFF.

A few counts support this clonotype. The rearrangement links TRBV12-3 or TRBV12-4 to TRBJ1-1; no firm D call. V lost 2 bases and J 0 bases, leaving 10 bases between the germline ends. The CDR3 sequence is 15 residues long. The CDR3 is CASSLTRRVNTEAFF. In DNA form, the CDR3 reads TGTGCCAGCAGTTTAACCCGGAGGGTGAACACTGAAGCTTTCTTT.

J is TRBJ2-5 and V is TRBV4-3, with D uncertain. The CDR3 contains 14 residues. Germline CDR1 and CDR2: LGHNA and YSLEER. Deletions cut 0 bases from V and 0 bases from J, with 5 bases between. In DNA, the CDR3 is TGCGCCAGCAGCCAAGACCACTACCAAGAGACCCAGTACTTC. Translated, it gives CASSQDHYQETQYF.

The chain carries TRBV4-2 and TRBJ2-7, with D possibly being TRBD2 (6 bases). This CDR3 is built from 16 residues. V lost 1 base and J 2 bases, leaving 15 bases between the germline ends. From germline, CDR1 is LGHNA and CDR2 YNFKEQ. The CDR3 sequence: CASSQVGGMTPYEQYF. The CDR3 DNA reads TGTGCCAGCAGCCAAGTCGGGGGTATGACGCCCTACGAGCAGTACTTC.

This clonotype appeared a few times. The V and J genes are TRBV20-1 and TRBJ1-6; maybe TRBD1 (5 bases). The V gene's germline CDR1 is DFQATT and CDR2 SNEGSKA (reference sequence). This CDR3 has 13 residues. With 7 bases removed from V and 7 bases from J, the gap between germline ends came to 14 bases. In DNA, the CDR3 is TGCAGTGTGAGAGGCAGGGAAAATTCACCCCTCCACTTT. Protein product: CSVRGRENSPLHF.

This clonotype has a handful of counts. The chain employs TRBV3-1 and TRBJ2-7; a possible D gene is TRBD1 (5 bases). Trimming left V 4 bases short and J 4 bases short, with 14 bases between. This CDR3 spans 14 amino acids. Germline CDR1 and CDR2: LGHDT and YNNKEL (reference sequence). The DNA for the CDR3 is TGTGCCAGCAGCCGGTATTCGAACAGGTACGAGCAGTACTTC. It is translated as CASSRYSNRYEQYF.

Remarks on this clonotype: A junction boundary mismatches the germline segment, possibly from a read error. The chain links TRBV4-2 to TRBJ2-2, with D perhaps TRBD1 (5 bases). The CDR3 is made up of 15 amino acids. CDR1 LGHNA and CDR2 YNFKEQ come from the germline V gene. The CDR3 DNA is TGTGTCAGCGAGCCCTCCAGGGTGTACACCGGGGAGCTGTTTTTT. This gives the protein CVSEPSRVYTGELFF.

CDR3 DNA: TGTGCCAGCAGTTACTCACCCTACCCAGGGGAACCAAGCCACTACGAGCAGTACTTC. It translates to CASSYSPYPGEPSHYEQYF. V is TRBV6-5 and J is TRBJ2-7; the D gene is possibly TRBD1 (6 bases). Between the trimmed V and J ends, which lost 0 bases and 3 bases, there was a span of 24 bases. There are 19 residues in the CDR3. Germline V gives CDR1 MNHEY, CDR2 SVGAGI.

This chain joins TRBV10-2 and TRBJ2-1; possible D gene TRBD2, 6 bases. The V end lost 6 bases, the J end lost 6 bases, and 12 bases lay between the germline ends. The CDR3 extends over 13 amino acids. CDR1 WSHSY and CDR2 SAAADI come from the germline V gene. The DNA of the CDR3 is TGCGCCAGCAGGACGGGAGCGGGCAATGAGCAGTTCTTC. Its protein product is CASRTGAGNEQFF.

This clonotype was observed a single time. The genes are TRBV30 and TRBJ2-7, with a weak D call TRBD2 (5 bases). Germline-derived CDR1 and CDR2 are GTSNPN and SVGIG (reference sequence). V dropped 3 bases and J dropped 5 bases, with 11 bases sitting between them. The CDR3 length is 12 residues. The CDR3 bases are TGTGCCTGGAGCGCATCGGGGAACGAGCAGTACTTC. As protein: CAWSASGNEQYF.

This clonotype occurred many times. The CDR3, as DNA: TGTGCCAGCAGCCGGCAGGACCATTTCGGACAGGGGGCAATTACTTACGAGCAGTACTTC. The encoded protein is CASSRQDHFGQGAITYEQYF. The chain employs TRBV12-3 or TRBV12-4 and TRBJ2-7, with 11 bases matching TRBD1. CDR3 length: 20 amino acids. J gave up 4 bases and V 6 bases, and 23 bases lay outside the gene matches.

This clonotype showed up many times. This chain uses TRBV12-3 or TRBV12-4 with TRBJ2-7; D is perhaps TRBD1 (6 bases). This CDR3 comprises 14 residues. Trimming took 6 bases from V and 4 from J, leaving 16 bases between them. CDR3 sequence (DNA): TGTGCCAGCAGCCTCGGACAGAAAGCATACGAGCAGTACTTC. Translated, it gives CASSLGQKAYEQYF.

This clonotype was picked up a small number of times. The rearrangement links TRBV5-6 to TRBJ1-1, with a weak D call TRBD1 (5 bases). V shed 2 bases and J shed 9 bases, with 8 bases lying between them. The CDR3 spans 11 residues. Germline CDR1 SGHDT, CDR2 YYEEEE. Here the CDR3 DNA reads TGTGCCAGCAGCTTCAGGGCCCAAGCTTTCTTT. This encodes CASSFRAQAFF.

This clonotype occurred many times. This rearrangement joins TRBV5-1 to TRBJ2-2; D not certain. This CDR3 spans 14 amino acids. The V end lost 0 bases, the J end lost 1 base, and 4 bases lay between the germline ends. The V gene's germline CDR1 is SGHRS and CDR2 YFSETQ. As DNA, the CDR3 is TGCGCCAGCAGCTTGGACAGGAACACCGGGGAGCTGTTTTTT. This translates into CASSLDRNTGELFF.

There are a few counts of this clonotype. This sequence joins TRBV20-1 and TRBJ1-5, with 7 nucleotides matching TRBD1. The V and J ends lost 6 bases and 1 base, in that order; junction bases with no gene match: 3. The CDR3 loop spans 13 amino acids. Germline assignment: CDR1 DFQATT and CDR2 SNEGSKA (reference sequence). The CDR3, as DNA: TGCAGTGCCAGGGGGGACAGCAATCAGCCCCAGCATTTT. Encoded protein: CSARGDSNQPQHF.

Notes on this clonotype: A much larger clone is a single base away; this may be a read error. V and J are TRBV27 and TRBJ2-7, with 7 nucleotides matching TRBD1. The CDR3 length is 13 residues. Per the germline V gene, CDR1 is MNHEY and CDR2 is SMNVEV (reference sequence). V gave up 6 bases and J gave up 2 bases; unmatched junction bases: 4. The CDR3 protein is CASRRDSTYEQYF. The CDR3 DNA reads TGTGCCAGCAGACGGGACAGCACCTACGAGCAGTACTTC.

The chain is built from TRBV28 and TRBJ2-4; D is ambiguous. The CDR3 covers 12 residues. Germline V gene lookup returns CDR1 MDHEN and CDR2 SYDVKM. With 5 bases removed from V and 12 bases from J, the gap between germline ends came to 14 bases. The CDR3 here is CASSARSHSQYF. The CDR3, as DNA: TGTGCCAGCAGTGCCCGGTCACATTCTCAGTACTTC.

This clonotype was detected many times. This sequence joins TRBV7-9 and TRBJ2-7; no reliable D call. Per the germline V gene, CDR1 is SEHNR and CDR2 is FQNEAQ (reference sequence). V lost 6 bases, J lost 2 bases, and 8 bases lay in between. This CDR3 region has 12 residues. The CDR3 DNA is TGTGCCAGCAGTTCACAGACCTACGAGCAGTACTTC. Its translation is CASSSQTYEQYF.

This clonotype was found many times. The CDR3 nucleotides are TGCAGTGCTAGAGGACAACTAGCGGGGGCGAGCTCCTACAATGAGCAGTTCTTC. This translates into CSARGQLAGASSYNEQFF. The genes are TRBV20-1 and TRBJ2-1; 11 nucleotides agree with TRBD2. The CDR3 is 18 residues long. Germline assignment: CDR1 DFQATT and CDR2 SNEGSKA (reference sequence). J lost 0 bases, V lost 1 base, and 8 bases had no gene match.